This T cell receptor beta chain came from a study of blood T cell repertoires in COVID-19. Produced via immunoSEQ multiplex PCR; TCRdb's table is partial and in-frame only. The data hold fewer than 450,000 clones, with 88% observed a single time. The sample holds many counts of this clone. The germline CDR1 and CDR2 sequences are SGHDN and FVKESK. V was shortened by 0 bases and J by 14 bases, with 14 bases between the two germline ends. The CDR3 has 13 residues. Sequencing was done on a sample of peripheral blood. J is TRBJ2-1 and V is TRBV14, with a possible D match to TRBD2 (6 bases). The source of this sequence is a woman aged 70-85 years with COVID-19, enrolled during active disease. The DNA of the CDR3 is TGTGCCAGCAGCCAAGAGGAGGGCTGGGAGGAGTTCTTC. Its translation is CASSQEEGWEEFF.